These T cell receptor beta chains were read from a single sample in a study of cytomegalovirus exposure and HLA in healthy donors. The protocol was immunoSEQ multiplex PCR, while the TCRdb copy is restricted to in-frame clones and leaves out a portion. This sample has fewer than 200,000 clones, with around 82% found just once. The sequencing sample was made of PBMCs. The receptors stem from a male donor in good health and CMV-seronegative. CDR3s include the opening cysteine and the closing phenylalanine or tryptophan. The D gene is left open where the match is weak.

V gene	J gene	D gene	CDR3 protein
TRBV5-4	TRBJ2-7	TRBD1	CASSLRQGQGYEQYF
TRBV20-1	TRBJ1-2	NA	CSAFYYGYTF
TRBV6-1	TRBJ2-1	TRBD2	CATTGLAGGNEQFF
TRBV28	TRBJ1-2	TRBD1	CASRTGFNYGYTF
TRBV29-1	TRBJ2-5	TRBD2	CSVEGGSGAGAQYF
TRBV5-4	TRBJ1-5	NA	CASSLGAGDQPQHF
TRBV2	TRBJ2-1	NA	CASITARGSKHLNEQFF
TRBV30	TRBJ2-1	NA	CAWSTRVWGSYNEQFF
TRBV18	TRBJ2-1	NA	CASSPPMDSKYNEQFF
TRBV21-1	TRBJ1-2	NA	CASSRTGTGTYSYGYTF
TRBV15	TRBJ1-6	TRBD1	CATRTGSSYNSPLHF
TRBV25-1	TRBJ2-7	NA	CASSVQGLHYEQYF
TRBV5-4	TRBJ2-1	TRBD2	CASSLKLAGGHEQFF
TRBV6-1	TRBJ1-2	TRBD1	CASTKTDREWEGYTF
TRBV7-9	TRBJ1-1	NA	CASTAAPGIEAFF
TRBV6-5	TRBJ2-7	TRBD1	CASRDSSYEQYF
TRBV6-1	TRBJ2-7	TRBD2	CASSDVGGSSYEQYF
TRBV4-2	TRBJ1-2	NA	CASSQGLGYGYTF
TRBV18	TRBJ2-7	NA	CASSLQGVGDEQYF
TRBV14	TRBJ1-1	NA	CASSQESVPGEAFF
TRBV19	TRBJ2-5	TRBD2	CASNSGGALETQYF
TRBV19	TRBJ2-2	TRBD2	CASKLTSGTNTGELFF
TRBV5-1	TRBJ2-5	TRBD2	CASSLESGGETQYF
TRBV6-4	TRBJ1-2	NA	CASSDSRGLHGYTF
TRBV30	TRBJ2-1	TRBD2	CAWILQNGLADYNEQFF
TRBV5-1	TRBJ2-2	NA	CASREDGELFF
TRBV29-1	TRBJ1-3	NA	CSARSSGNTIYF
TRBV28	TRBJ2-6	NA	CASSFWQGGGILGVGANVLTF
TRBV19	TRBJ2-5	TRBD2	CASSTYHFRPSGIRETQYF
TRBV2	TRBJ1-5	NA	CASQKTGLGQPQHF
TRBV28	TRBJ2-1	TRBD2	CASSRGLAGGHSYNEQFF
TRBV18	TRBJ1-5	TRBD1	CASSTVGTGGGSNQPQHF
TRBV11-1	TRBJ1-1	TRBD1	CASQDRGRPEAFF
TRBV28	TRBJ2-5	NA	CASSLLNRVETQYF
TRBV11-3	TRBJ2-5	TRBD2	CASSFTGEGTQYF
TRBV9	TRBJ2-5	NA	CASSVRDMQETQYF
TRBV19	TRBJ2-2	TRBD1	CASSPTYRGMGTGELFF
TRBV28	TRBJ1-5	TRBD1	CASSHYTGGGQPQHF